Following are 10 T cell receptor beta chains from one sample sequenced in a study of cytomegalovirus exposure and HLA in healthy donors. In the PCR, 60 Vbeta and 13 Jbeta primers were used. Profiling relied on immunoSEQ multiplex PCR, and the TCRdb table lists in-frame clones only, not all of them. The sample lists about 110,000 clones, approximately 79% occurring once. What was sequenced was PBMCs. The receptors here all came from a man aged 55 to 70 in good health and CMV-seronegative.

In DNA, the CDR3 is TGTGCCAGCAGGCCCGGGACACCTGAGGGGACTGAAGCTTTCTTT. Residues: CASRPGTPEGTEAFF. V gene TRBV7-3 combines with J gene TRBJ1-1; a possible D gene is TRBD1 (6 bases). The germline V gene has CDR1 SGHTA and CDR2 FQGTGA. Trimming removed 6 bases at V and 5 bases at J, with 19 bases between. CDR3 size: 15 residues.

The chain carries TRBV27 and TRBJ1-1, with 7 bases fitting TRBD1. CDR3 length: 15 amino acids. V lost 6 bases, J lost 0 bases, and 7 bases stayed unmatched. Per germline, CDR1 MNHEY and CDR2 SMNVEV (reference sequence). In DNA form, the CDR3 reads TGTGCCAGCAGGCGGACAGGTGCTATGAACACTGAAGCTTTCTTT. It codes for CASRRTGAMNTEAFF.

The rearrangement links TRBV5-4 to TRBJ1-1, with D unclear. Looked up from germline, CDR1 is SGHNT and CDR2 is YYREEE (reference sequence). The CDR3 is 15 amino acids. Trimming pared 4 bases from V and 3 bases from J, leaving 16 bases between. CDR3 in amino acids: CASSTKDGEYTEAFF. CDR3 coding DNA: TGTGCCAGCAGCACGAAAGACGGGGAATACACTGAAGCTTTCTTT.

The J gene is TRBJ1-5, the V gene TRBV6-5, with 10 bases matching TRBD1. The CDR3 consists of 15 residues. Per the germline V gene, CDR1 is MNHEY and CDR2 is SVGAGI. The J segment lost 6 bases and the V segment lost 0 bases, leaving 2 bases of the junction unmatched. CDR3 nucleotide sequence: TGTGCCAGCAGTTACTCGAGGGACAGGGGTCAGCCCCAGCATTTT. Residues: CASSYSRDRGQPQHF.

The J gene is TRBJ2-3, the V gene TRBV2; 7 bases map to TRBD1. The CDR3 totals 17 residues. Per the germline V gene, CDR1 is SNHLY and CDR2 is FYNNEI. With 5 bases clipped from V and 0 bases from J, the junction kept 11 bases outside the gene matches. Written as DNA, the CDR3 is TGTGCCAGCAGTTCGGGACAGACGTTATCTAGCACAGATACGCAGTATTTT. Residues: CASSSGQTLSSTDTQYF. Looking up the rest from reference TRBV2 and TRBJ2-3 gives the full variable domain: EPEVTQTPSHQVTQMGQEVILRCVPISNHLYFYWYRQILGQKVEFLVSFYNNEISEKSEIFDDQFSVERPDGSNFTLKIRSTKLEDSAMYFCASSSGQTLSSTDTQYFGPGTRLTVL.

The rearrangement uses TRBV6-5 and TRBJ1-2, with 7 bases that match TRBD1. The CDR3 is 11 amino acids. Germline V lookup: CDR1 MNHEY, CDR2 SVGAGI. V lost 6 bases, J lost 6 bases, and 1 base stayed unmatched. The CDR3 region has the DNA TGTGCCAGCAGACAGGGGAATGGCTACACCTTC. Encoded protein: CASRQGNGYTF.

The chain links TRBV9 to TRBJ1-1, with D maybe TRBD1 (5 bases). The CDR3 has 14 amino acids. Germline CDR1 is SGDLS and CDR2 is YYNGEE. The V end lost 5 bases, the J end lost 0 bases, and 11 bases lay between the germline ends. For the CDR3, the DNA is TGTGCCAGCAGTGACGGGACTGTGAACACTGAAGCTTTCTTT. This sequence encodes CASSDGTVNTEAFF. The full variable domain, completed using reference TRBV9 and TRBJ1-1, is DSGVTQTPKHLITATGQRVTLRCSPRSGDLSVYWYQQSLDQGLQFLIQYYNGEERAKGNILERFSAQQFPDLHSELNLSSLELGDSALYFCASSDGTVNTEAFFGQGTRLTVV.

CDR3 nucleotides: TGTGCCAGCAGTCCTTTGGGGGCGAGGGGAGAGACCCAGTACTTC. Its protein product is CASSPLGARGETQYF. The J gene is TRBJ2-5, the V gene TRBV6-1, with D possibly TRBD1 on 6 matching bases. Trimming pared 5 bases from V and 4 bases from J, leaving 17 bases between. CDR1 is MNHNS and CDR2 is SASEGT in the germline V gene. The CDR3 has 15 residues.

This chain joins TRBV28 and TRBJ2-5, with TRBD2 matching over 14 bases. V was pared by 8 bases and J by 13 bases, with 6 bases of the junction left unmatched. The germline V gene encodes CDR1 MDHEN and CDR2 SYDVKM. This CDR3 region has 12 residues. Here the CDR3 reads CASGGLAGARYF. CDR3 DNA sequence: TGTGCCAGCGGGGGACTAGCGGGGGCCCGGTACTTC.

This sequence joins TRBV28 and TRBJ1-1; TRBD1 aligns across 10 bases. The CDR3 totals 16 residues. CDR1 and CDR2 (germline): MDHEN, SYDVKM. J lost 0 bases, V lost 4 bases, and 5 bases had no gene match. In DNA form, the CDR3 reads TGTGCCAGCAGTTCACCGGGACAGGGGATGAACACTGAAGCTTTCTTT. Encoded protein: CASSSPGQGMNTEAFF.